This T cell receptor (beta chain) was observed in a study of cytomegalovirus exposure and HLA in healthy donors. This clone has just a few counts. What it binds is unknown. Donors had nominal health at sampling but likely had unrecorded immune exposures. PCR was performed using 60 Vbeta and 13 Jbeta primers. The table came from immunoSEQ multiplex PCR; TCRdb's copy has only in-frame clones and leaves some out. The sample has 150,000 to 200,000 clones, more than 60% seen once; the top ten hold about 9.4%. Overall study findings and caveats: TCR beta V- and J-gene trimming was later associated with a missense DCLRE1C variant. Later, an analysis showed that TCR beta chains associated with HLA were more clonally expanded than others that were equally common.

The trim removed 5 bases at V and 3 bases at J, leaving 13 bases unmatched. Germline V CDR1 and CDR2: LGHNT, FRNRAP. This CDR3 is 17 amino acids long. The receptor was isolated from a man aged 25 to 40 in good health and CMV-seropositive. The rearrangement joins TRBV12-5 to TRBJ2-3, with TRBD2 matching 8 bases. The sample taken for sequencing was PBMCs. The CDR3 bases are TGTGCTAGTGGTGAATTCCCCCAGCGGGAGTCGACAGATACGCAGTATTTT. This gives the protein CASGEFPQRESTDTQYF.